The entry below describes one TCR beta chain. Its target is not known. 13 Jbeta primers and 60 Vbeta primers were used for the PCR. This table comes from immunoSEQ multiplex PCR, and its TCRdb copy is limited to in-frame clones, with some not included. The sample yields some 100,000 clones, 65% to 80% seen once. Trimming removed 6 bases from V and 2 bases from J, with 19 bases in between. The CDR3 is 16 residues long. Germline V gene lookup returns CDR1 KGHSH and CDR2 LQKENI. This entry comes from a study of cytomegalovirus exposure and HLA in healthy donors. Study observations and caveats: In an earlier analysis, about 87% or about 30%: the productive usage of most TCR beta V segments. Later, an analysis found that common viral pathogens appeared to be linked with several of the most significant clusters.

The origin of this receptor is a woman aged 45-60 years in good health and CMV-seropositive. The chain carries TRBV18 and TRBJ1-1, with D perhaps TRBD1 (5 bases). The specimen sequenced was PBMCs. CDR3 protein: CASSPNLGGANTEAFF. CDR3 DNA sequence: TGTGCCAGCTCCCCTAATCTAGGAGGGGCCAACACTGAAGCTTTCTTT. Supplemented by reference TRBV18 and TRBJ1-1, the full variable domain reads NAGVMQNPRHLVRRRGQEARLRCSPMKGHSHVYWYRQLPEEGLKFMVYLQKENIIDESGMPKERFSAEFPKEGPSILRIQQVVRGDSAAYFCASSPNLGGANTEAFFGQGTRLTVV.